This is a list of T cell receptor beta chains from one sample in a study of blood T cell repertoires in COVID-19. Data came from immunoSEQ multiplex PCR; TCRdb stores just in-frame clones and leaves some out. The sample consists of about 85,000 clones, around 88% of them appearing once. Sequences were obtained from peripheral blood. The receptors stem from a man aged 55 to 70 with acute or convalescent COVID-19. CDR3s leave out the opening cysteine and the closing phenylalanine or tryptophan.

j_gene: TRBJ2-2; v_gene: TRBV30; CDR3aa: AWSVWDRVAGELF
j_gene: TRBJ1-2; v_gene: TRBV10-3; CDR3aa: AISESQGNYGYT
j_gene: TRBJ1-1; v_gene: TRBV4-3; CDR3aa: ASSQVARESVGTEAF
j_gene: TRBJ2-7; v_gene: TRBV11-2; CDR3aa: ASSTTYEQY
j_gene: TRBJ2-2; v_gene: TRBV9; CDR3aa: ASSVDRASPNTGELF
j_gene: TRBJ1-1; v_gene: TRBV9; CDR3aa: ASSQGQNTEAF
j_gene: TRBJ1-6; v_gene: TRBV7-9; CDR3aa: ASSYDYTGQVGSPLH
j_gene: TRBJ1-5; v_gene: TRBV2; CDR3aa: ASSGGYSNQPQH
j_gene: TRBJ1-2; v_gene: TRBV5-6; CDR3aa: ASSLGPTGLGGYGYT
j_gene: TRBJ1-5; v_gene: TRBV5-8; CDR3aa: ASSSLAGGRNQPQH
j_gene: TRBJ2-1; v_gene: TRBV24-1; CDR3aa: ATRGGAGTYNEQF
j_gene: TRBJ1-2; v_gene: TRBV19; CDR3aa: ASSLPGQGAYGYT
j_gene: TRBJ2-3; v_gene: TRBV9; CDR3aa: ASSVGNSGSTDTQY
j_gene: TRBJ2-2; v_gene: TRBV9; CDR3aa: ASSVATAGANTGELF
j_gene: TRBJ1-6; v_gene: TRBV11-2; CDR3aa: ASSLDPAGGWSPLH
j_gene: TRBJ2-2; v_gene: TRBV2; CDR3aa: ASSDRDRGTGELF
j_gene: TRBJ1-1; v_gene: TRBV7-7; CDR3aa: ASSSDRNTEAF
j_gene: TRBJ2-5; v_gene: TRBV15; CDR3aa: ATSRARGYQETQY
j_gene: TRBJ2-3; v_gene: TRBV4-1; CDR3aa: ASSQDPAGDTDTQY
j_gene: TRBJ2-5; v_gene: TRBV18; CDR3aa: ASSPPGSPTSGGSETQY
j_gene: TRBJ1-1; v_gene: TRBV4-1; CDR3aa: ASSQDLRGNTEAF
j_gene: TRBJ1-1; v_gene: TRBV2; CDR3aa: ASTYVLDTEAF
j_gene: TRBJ1-1; v_gene: TRBV5-5; CDR3aa: ASSLVPTWNTEAF
j_gene: TRBJ2-7; v_gene: TRBV5-1; CDR3aa: ASSLVGGGVPYEQY
j_gene: TRBJ1-1; v_gene: TRBV7-2; CDR3aa: ASSLGGVPEAF
j_gene: TRBJ2-7; v_gene: TRBV6-1; CDR3aa: ASSERGTLGRYEQY
j_gene: TRBJ2-1; v_gene: TRBV2; CDR3aa: ASRGGGAGWGYNEQF
j_gene: TRBJ1-6; v_gene: TRBV13; CDR3aa: ASSSGQSRSPLH
j_gene: TRBJ2-2; v_gene: TRBV11-2; CDR3aa: ASSPTRTGELF
j_gene: TRBJ1-2; v_gene: TRBV19; CDR3aa: ASSMAAGGYGYT
j_gene: TRBJ1-2; v_gene: TRBV2; CDR3aa: ASSEREGRNYGYT
j_gene: TRBJ2-6; v_gene: TRBV5-4; CDR3aa: ASSLTGQGRGANVLT
j_gene: TRBJ1-1; v_gene: TRBV12-5; CDR3aa: ASGPGGTEAF
j_gene: TRBJ1-5; v_gene: TRBV7-9; CDR3aa: ASRSGPQDRLRQPQH
j_gene: TRBJ1-3; v_gene: TRBV6-5; CDR3aa: ASSSRGPGNTIY
j_gene: TRBJ2-7; v_gene: TRBV11-2; CDR3aa: ASSDRPRLSGGSYEQY
j_gene: TRBJ2-5; v_gene: TRBV5-1; CDR3aa: ASSLEGQGFETQY
j_gene: TRBJ1-6; v_gene: TRBV27; CDR3aa: ASSPRQGARSPLH
j_gene: TRBJ2-5; v_gene: TRBV24-1; CDR3aa: ATSESGGETQY
j_gene: TRBJ2-3; v_gene: TRBV15; CDR3aa: ATSSLAGWGTDTQY
j_gene: TRBJ1-5; v_gene: TRBV10-3; CDR3aa: AISESGGQPQH
j_gene: TRBJ2-1; v_gene: TRBV7-9; CDR3aa: ASSFRTSGGANEQF
j_gene: TRBJ1-5; v_gene: TRBV6-6; CDR3aa: ASSDRDSNQPQH
j_gene: TRBJ2-3; v_gene: TRBV10-3; CDR3aa: AIGAASEGNVMY
j_gene: TRBJ2-1; v_gene: TRBV3-1/TRBV3-2; CDR3aa: ASSQGQASYNEQF
j_gene: TRBJ1-5; v_gene: TRBV10-1; CDR3aa: ASSEDRGQPQH
j_gene: TRBJ1-2; v_gene: TRBV5-6; CDR3aa: ASSFERQAYGYT
j_gene: TRBJ2-2; v_gene: TRBV6-2/TRBV6-3; CDR3aa: ASSYREHTGELF
j_gene: TRBJ1-3; v_gene: TRBV2; CDR3aa: ASSQDRASGNTIY
j_gene: TRBJ2-4; v_gene: TRBV6-1; CDR3aa: ASSDPLAKNIQY
j_gene: TRBJ2-1; v_gene: TRBV11-1; CDR3aa: ASSPEGNEQF
j_gene: TRBJ2-5; v_gene: TRBV9; CDR3aa: ASGGTGLSEETQY
j_gene: TRBJ1-4; v_gene: TRBV19; CDR3aa: ASSMQREEKLF
j_gene: TRBJ2-1; v_gene: TRBV9; CDR3aa: ASSVGTGVVNEQF
j_gene: TRBJ1-2; v_gene: TRBV15; CDR3aa: ATSRDKSYGYT